A single count supports the clone carrying this T cell receptor (beta chain). Its cognate antigen is unknown. This entry comes from a study of cytomegalovirus exposure and HLA in healthy donors. Study-wide background: As an earlier analysis found, 150 million to 200 million T cells yielded about 120 million unique TCR beta sequences. There were tens of millions of unique TCRs (from HLA-typed donors) in an early data release. Findings and limits, study-wide: The authors assumed roughly uniform sequencing depth across donors for presence/absence analyses. The study recorded some 160 TCR beta chains that were cytomegalovirus-associated.

CDR1 is SGHNT, CDR2 YENEEA, per germline. J lost 1 base, V lost 3 bases, and 6 bases had no gene match. The CDR3 runs to 16 residues. PCR involved 60 Vbeta and 13 Jbeta primers. The repertoire was sequenced with immunoSEQ multiplex PCR; TCRdb's copy has only in-frame clones and lacks some. This sample has about 160,000 clones; around 80% occur once, and the top ten carry around 8%. The origin of this receptor is a male donor in good health and CMV-seropositive. Sequencing input: PBMCs. The genes are TRBV11-3 and TRBJ2-7, with 10 nucleotides matching TRBD1. The DNA of the CDR3 is TGTGCCAGCAGCTTGGGGGGGGGACAGGGGTCCTACGAGCAGTACTTC. It yields the protein CASSLGGGQGSYEQYF.